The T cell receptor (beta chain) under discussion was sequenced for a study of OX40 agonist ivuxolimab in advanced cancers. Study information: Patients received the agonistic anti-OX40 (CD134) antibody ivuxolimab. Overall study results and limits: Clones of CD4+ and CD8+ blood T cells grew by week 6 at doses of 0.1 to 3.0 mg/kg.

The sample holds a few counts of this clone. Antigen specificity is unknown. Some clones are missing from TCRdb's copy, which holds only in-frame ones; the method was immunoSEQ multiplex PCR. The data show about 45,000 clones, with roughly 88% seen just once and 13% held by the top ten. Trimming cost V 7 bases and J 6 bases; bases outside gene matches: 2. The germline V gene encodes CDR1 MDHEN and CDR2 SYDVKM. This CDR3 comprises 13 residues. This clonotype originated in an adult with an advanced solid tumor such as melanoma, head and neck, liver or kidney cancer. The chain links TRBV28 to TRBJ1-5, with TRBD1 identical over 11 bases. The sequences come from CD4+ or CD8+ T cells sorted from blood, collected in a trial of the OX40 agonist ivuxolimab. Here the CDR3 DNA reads TGTGCCAGCAACGGACAGGGGGCTCAGCCCCAGCATTTT. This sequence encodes CASNGQGAQPQHF.